This T cell receptor beta chain was identified in a study of blood T cell repertoires in COVID-19. On the study more broadly: Sites across the United States, Italy and Spain contributed samples from acute and convalescent COVID-19. Nucleic acid was either cDNA or gDNA, and it came from T cells, B-cell-depleted T cells, or PBMCs.

Repertoires were generated with immunoSEQ multiplex PCR, while TCRdb's copy carries only in-frame clones and drops some. The sample carries a few hundred thousand clones, more than 70% recorded once. Germline V gene sequence: CDR1 SGHRS, CDR2 YFSETQ. This CDR3 spans 14 amino acids. The V gene lost 6 bases and the J gene lost 6 bases, with 17 bases spanning the gap. The sample consisted of PBMCs or T cells enriched from blood (not recorded which). The sequence derives from a middle-aged woman with acute COVID-19. This chain uses TRBV5-1 with TRBJ2-3, with no clear D. CDR3 region: CASIGSRSHDTQYF. The CDR3 DNA sequence: TGCGCCAGCATCGGGTCCCGCTCACATGATACGCAGTATTTT.